This TCR beta chain was captured by sequencing in a study of prognosis after radiotherapy for stage I lung cancer. Background on the study: Newly diagnosed primary stage I lung tumors occurred in around 13 patients, and oligometastatic NSCLC after surgical resection of the primary tumor occurred in roughly five.

Judged by abundance, this clonotype is medium-sized. By two-round multiplex PCR, the TCR beta CDR3 was amplified from genomic DNA. The first round of PCR was done with primers that matched each TRBV and TRBJ gene. Each CDR3 protein gets one entry after TCRdb re-called the multiplex PCR reads with MiXCR. The sample contains approximately 28,000 distinct CDR3 sequences, roughly 40% of which appear only once. The CDR3 covers 14 residues. The germline gives CDR1 SGHRS, CDR2 YFSETQ. Trimming took 3 bases from V and 0 from J, leaving 6 bases between them. The starting material was PBMCs, obtained before or after stereotactic body radiation therapy (not recorded which). This chain joins TRBV5-1 and TRBJ2-2, with a possible D match to TRBD1 (5 bases). This receptor was identified in a donor over 45 with non-small cell lung cancer. CDR3 protein: CASSWGPNTGELFF. The CDR3 DNA reads TGCGCCAGCAGCTGGGGCCCGAACACCGGGGAGCTGTTTTTT. Looking up the rest from reference TRBV5-1 and TRBJ2-2 gives the full variable domain: KAGVTQTPRYLIKTRGQQVTLSCSPISGHRSVSWYQQTPGQGLQFLFEYFSETQRNKGNFPGRFSGRQFSNSRSEMNVSTLELGDSALYLCASSWGPNTGELFFGEGSRLTVL.